This T cell receptor beta chain was captured in a study of persistence of HIV-infected CD4 T cells. This clone was seen only once. The antigen remains undetermined. Sequencing used immunoSEQ version 4 in survey mode. The data were produced by immunoSEQ multiplex PCR, yet TCRdb's version contains in-frame clones alone and is incomplete. Of about 33,000 clones listed, roughly 87% are singletons. V was trimmed by 0 bases and J by 4 bases, leaving 12 bases between them. This CDR3 region has 15 residues. Germline CDR1 and CDR2: SGHRS and YFSETQ. Lysates of CMV-infected fibroblasts at around 9.9 ug/mL stimulated these cells. CD40L/CD69 double-negative CD45RO-high memory CD4+ T cells were collected.

This TCR was sampled from an adult woman with HIV who was CMV-seropositive. The V call is TRBV5-1, the J call TRBJ2-3; a possible D gene is TRBD1 (6 bases). This specimen was CD4+ T cells sorted from PBMCs after roughly 18-hour stimulation, taken from a patient who received antiretroviral therapy. CDR3 coding DNA: TGCGCCAGCAGCTTGGGGCAGGGGATGGCAGATACGCAGTATTTT. Translated: CASSLGQGMADTQYF.